The clone carrying this T cell receptor (beta chain) has more than one count but fewer than ten. No antigen is known for it. The CDR3 sequence is 13 residues long. V lost 4 bases to trimming and J lost 9 bases, with 15 bases between them. The data are from a study of CD8 T cells in ankylosing spondylitis. TCRdb re-derived calls from the 5' RACE reads in MiXCR, one entry per CDR3 protein. The sample contains hundreds of thousands of distinct CDR3 sequences, approximately 17% of which appear only once. Study observations and caveats: Disease-linked clones displayed a CD8+ phenotype and appeared relatively rarely in peripheral blood. It appeared that ankylosing spondylitis blood was characterized by a TCR beta motif of several highly homologous variants. Disease-linked clones reportedly showed significant enrichment in matched ankylosing spondylitis synovial fluid.

This sequence originates from a male donor with ankylosing spondylitis. The material sequenced was blood, either unsorted or a sorted T cell fraction (not recorded which). The chain couples TRBV12-3 or TRBV12-4 to TRBJ1-1, with D unclear. In DNA form, the CDR3 reads TGTGCCAGCAGTTCGCGACTCAGTAGTAAAGCTTTCTTT. Amino acids: CASSSRLSSKAFF.